Listed below are T cell receptor beta chains from one sample, sequenced in a study of blood T cell repertoires in COVID-19. Sequencing was performed with immunoSEQ multiplex PCR; in TCRdb, only in-frame clones are kept and a portion is missing. The table lists approximately 260,000 clones, around 90% of them singletons. Sequencing was performed on peripheral blood. The receptor set was obtained from a woman aged 60-75 years with COVID-19, enrolled during active disease. CDR3s include the opening cysteine and the closing phenylalanine or tryptophan. Fields, in order: D gene, J gene, clone size, V gene, CDR3 protein, CDR3 DNA. The D gene is left open where the match is weak. Not all rows give a size; the values are once, few, many and, for expanded clones, a class.

TRBD2	TRBJ2-3	NA	TRBV3-1/TRBV3-2	CASSRAGGGTDTQYF	TGTGCCAGCAGCCGGGCTGGGGGGGGCACAGATACGCAGTATTTT
NA	TRBJ1-5	NA	TRBV7-2	CASSLSPGNQPQHF	TGTGCCAGCAGCTTATCGCCAGGGAATCAGCCCCAGCATTTT
TRBD1	TRBJ1-2	NA	TRBV5-8	CASSLWGQANYGYTF	TGTGCCAGCAGCTTGTGGGGACAGGCTAACTATGGCTACACCTTC
NA	TRBJ2-1	NA	TRBV7-2	CASSLGSGIEQFF	TGTGCCAGCAGCTTAGGCTCAGGGATCGAGCAGTTCTTC
TRBD1	TRBJ1-2	NA	TRBV3-1/TRBV3-2	CASSQRQGGYGYTF	TGTGCCAGCAGCCAACGACAGGGTGGCTATGGCTACACCTTC
NA	TRBJ1-2	NA	TRBV5-1	CASSLGHFRILEAYGYTF	TGCGCCAGCAGCTTGGGTCATTTCCGGATACTGGAGGCCTATGGCTACACCTTC
NA	TRBJ1-2	NA	TRBV19	CASSRVDYGYTF	TGTGCCAGTAGCAGGGTTGACTATGGCTACACCTTC
NA	TRBJ1-2	NA	TRBV5-6	CASSLVSEAYGYTF	TGTGCCAGCAGCTTGGTATCGGAGGCCTATGGCTACACCTTC
TRBD2	TRBJ2-2	NA	TRBV7-3	CASGEASGYNTGELFF	TGTGCCAGCGGGGAGGCTAGCGGGTACAACACCGGGGAGCTGTTTTTT
NA	TRBJ1-1	NA	TRBV21-1	CASSKGTPKETEAFF	TGTGCCAGCAGCAAAGGGACACCAAAAGAGACTGAAGCTTTCTTT
TRBD1	TRBJ2-5	NA	TRBV2	CAGGQGLQETQYF	TGTGCCGGGGGACAGGGACTACAAGAGACCCAGTACTTC
TRBD1	TRBJ1-2	NA	TRBV19	CASRGQGDYGYTF	TGTGCCAGCCGTGGACAGGGGGACTATGGCTACACCTTC
TRBD1	TRBJ1-3	NA	TRBV5-1	CASKVGTGGLNTIYF	TGCGCCAGCAAAGTGGGGACAGGGGGCTTAAACACCATATATTTT
NA	TRBJ2-1	NA	TRBV7-2	CASSLGWVGSYNEQFF	TGTGCCAGCAGCTTAGGGTGGGTGGGGAGCTACAATGAGCAGTTCTTC
NA	TRBJ2-1	NA	TRBV4-1	CASSRIRQWNEQFF	TGCGCCAGCAGCCGGATTAGACAGTGGAATGAGCAGTTCTTC
NA	TRBJ1-1	NA	TRBV19	CASSILQGPTEAFF	TGTGCCAGTAGTATTCTACAGGGTCCCACTGAAGCTTTCTTT
NA	TRBJ2-3	few	TRBV7-3	CASSLSSTDTQYF	TGTGCCAGCAGCTTGTCTAGCACAGATACGCAGTATTTT
TRBD1	TRBJ1-1	NA	TRBV18	CASSPQGDTEAFF	TGTGCCAGCTCACCCCAGGGGGACACTGAAGCTTTCTTT
NA	TRBJ1-4	NA	TRBV19	CASSIGQGQEKLFF	TGTGCCAGTAGTATAGGGCAGGGGCAAGAAAAACTGTTTTTT
NA	TRBJ1-5	NA	TRBV19	CASSQGIRQPQHF	TGTGCCAGTAGTCAGGGAATAAGGCAGCCCCAGCATTTT
NA	TRBJ1-1	NA	TRBV18	CASSPTAGDQNTEAFF	TGTGCCAGCTCACCAACTGCGGGGGACCAGAACACTGAAGCTTTCTTT
NA	TRBJ2-2	NA	TRBV14	CASSQGLAYRFDTGELFF	TGTGCCAGCAGCCAAGGGCTAGCTTATAGGTTCGACACCGGGGAGCTGTTTTTT
NA	TRBJ2-3	NA	TRBV19	CASTTGTSTDTQYF	TGTGCCAGCACGACAGGGACTAGCACAGATACGCAGTATTTT
TRBD1	TRBJ1-2	NA	TRBV5-6	CASSSDRANYGYTF	TGTGCCAGCAGCTCGGACAGGGCTAACTATGGCTACACCTTC
NA	TRBJ2-1	NA	TRBV7-3	CASSFGGVYNEQFF	TGTGCCAGCAGCTTCGGCGGGGTTTACAATGAGCAGTTCTTC
TRBD2	TRBJ2-7	NA	TRBV3-1/TRBV3-2	CASSQSIVGVAGGYEQYF	TGTGCCAGCAGCCAAAGCATCGTCGGTGTAGCGGGAGGTTACGAGCAGTACTTC
TRBD1	TRBJ1-2	NA	TRBV4-1	CASSQDPGTGGYGYTF	TGCGCCAGCAGCCAAGATCCCGGGACAGGGGGCTATGGCTACACCTTC
NA	TRBJ2-5	NA	TRBV21-1	CASSNPRETQYF	TGTGCCAGCAGCAACCCACGGGAGACCCAGTACTTC
TRBD1	TRBJ2-1	NA	TRBV19	CASSIVTGQVYNEQFF	TGTGCCAGTAGTATAGTTACGGGACAGGTATACAATGAGCAGTTCTTC
NA	TRBJ1-1	NA	TRBV19	CASSSVYTEAFF	TGTGCCAGTAGTTCTGTGTACACTGAAGCTTTCTTT